This TCR beta chain was captured in a study of T-cell reconstitution after alpha-beta-depleted transplantation in children. Whole-study results and caveats: After one year, T-cell counts and TCRbeta diversity mostly came from new T cells. At around two months after transplant, the alpha-beta T cells were reportedly derived from several hundred expanded clones that came from non-depleted graft cells.

The CDR3 consists of 16 residues. V lost 0 bases and J lost 4; bases outside the gene matches: 10. Per germline, CDR1 SGHDT and CDR2 YYEEEE. In the case of this clonotype: Its specificity is unknown.

Molecular barcoding with unique molecular identifiers was used for the TCRbeta library. TCRdb ran MiXCR on the PCR reads and lists one entry per CDR3 protein. The sample has some 200,000 distinct CDR3 sequences; approximately 8.4% are singletons. This material consisted of PBMCs, mostly from graft donor cells, taken 360 days after TCRalphabeta/CD19-depleted stem cell transplant. The chain employs TRBV5-6 and TRBJ2-7, with 7 bases matching TRBD1. The source of this sequence is a male patient aged 2 to 10 who had a stem cell transplant for acute myeloid leukemia, so the T cells may come from the graft donor. The CDR3 coding sequence is TGTGCCAGCAGCTTGGGCCCAGACAGGGTAGTTTACGAGCAGTACTTC. Translated: CASSLGPDRVVYEQYF.